This is a list of T cell receptor beta chains from one sample in a study of cytomegalovirus exposure and HLA in healthy donors. Clones were sequenced by immunoSEQ multiplex PCR, and TCRdb holds only the in-frame ones, with some missing. This sample yields 180,000 or so clones, of which around 80% are seen a single time; about 0.77% belongs to the top ten. The source material was PBMCs. These receptor sequences come from a young woman in good health and CMV-seronegative. CDR3s include the opening cysteine and the closing phenylalanine or tryptophan. Each record gives: CDR3 DNA, CDR3 protein, D gene, J gene, clone size, V gene. The D gene is left open where the match is weak. Not every row has a clone size; where given, it reads once, few, many or a size class.

CDR3 DNA: TGCGCCAGCAGCCACCCCCCGACAGGGGATGTGGTGTCCTACAATGAGCAGTTCTTC
CDR3 protein: CASSHPPTGDVVSYNEQFF
D gene: TRBD1
J gene: TRBJ2-1
clone size: NA
V gene: TRBV4-1

CDR3 DNA: TGTGCAAGTCGCTTCCCGGACAGGGGTAAGGACGAGCAGTACTTC
CDR3 protein: CASRFPDRGKDEQYF
D gene: NA
J gene: TRBJ2-7
clone size: NA
V gene: TRBV12-2

CDR3 DNA: TGTGCCAGCAGCTTCCTAGACCCCTACGAGCAGTACTTC
CDR3 protein: CASSFLDPYEQYF
D gene: NA
J gene: TRBJ2-7
clone size: NA
V gene: TRBV7-9

CDR3 DNA: TGTGCCAGCCCGGGCAGGGGGGTTTACGAGCAGTACTTC
CDR3 protein: CASPGRGVYEQYF
D gene: NA
J gene: TRBJ2-7
clone size: NA
V gene: TRBV21-1

CDR3 DNA: TGCGCCAGCAGCCAATCCGGGACAGGTGGCACTGAAGCTTTCTTT
CDR3 protein: CASSQSGTGGTEAFF
D gene: TRBD1
J gene: TRBJ1-1
clone size: few
V gene: TRBV4-3

CDR3 DNA: TGCGCCAGCAGCCTGGCCGAGCCACTATACAATGAGCAGTTCTTC
CDR3 protein: CASSLAEPLYNEQFF
D gene: NA
J gene: TRBJ2-1
clone size: few
V gene: TRBV5-1

CDR3 DNA: TGCGCCAGCAGCTTGGGTAGATACTCCTACGAGCAGTACTTC
CDR3 protein: CASSLGRYSYEQYF
D gene: NA
J gene: TRBJ2-7
clone size: NA
V gene: TRBV5-1

CDR3 DNA: TGTGCCACCGTTGCGTTAGCGGGAGATTACAATGAGCAGTTCTTC
CDR3 protein: CATVALAGDYNEQFF
D gene: TRBD2
J gene: TRBJ2-1
clone size: NA
V gene: TRBV10-3

CDR3 DNA: TGTGCCAGCAGTTTGCCAATCCAGGGGTCGGGAAACATTCAGTACTTC
CDR3 protein: CASSLPIQGSGNIQYF
D gene: NA
J gene: TRBJ2-4
clone size: NA
V gene: TRBV28

CDR3 DNA: TGTGCCAGCAGTTTGGGAGGCGGAGCGGGGACGGGAAAGACCCAGTACTTC
CDR3 protein: CASSLGGGAGTGKTQYF
D gene: TRBD2
J gene: TRBJ2-5
clone size: NA
V gene: TRBV28

CDR3 DNA: TGTGCCAGCAGTTACGCGACAGGGCCGAACACTGAAGCTTTCTTT
CDR3 protein: CASSYATGPNTEAFF
D gene: TRBD1
J gene: TRBJ1-1
clone size: NA
V gene: TRBV6-5

CDR3 DNA: TGCGCCAGCAGCCAGGGACTAGCGGGCACCGGGGAGCTGTTTTTT
CDR3 protein: CASSQGLAGTGELFF
D gene: TRBD2
J gene: TRBJ2-2
clone size: NA
V gene: TRBV5-1

CDR3 DNA: TGTGCCAGCTCACCACTGTATAGCGGGAGCGCGGATACGCAGTATTTT
CDR3 protein: CASSPLYSGSADTQYF
D gene: TRBD2
J gene: TRBJ2-3
clone size: once
V gene: TRBV18

CDR3 DNA: TGCGCCAGCAGCTTCGGGCAGGGGGTTGAAGCTTTCTTT
CDR3 protein: CASSFGQGVEAFF
D gene: TRBD1
J gene: TRBJ1-1
clone size: once
V gene: TRBV5-1

CDR3 DNA: TGTGCCAGCAGCACAGCCGGGACAGGGATCAGATCTGGAAACACCATATATTTT
CDR3 protein: CASSTAGTGIRSGNTIYF
D gene: TRBD1
J gene: TRBJ1-3
clone size: once
V gene: TRBV9

CDR3 DNA: TGTGCCAGTGTGGGACAGCGGAACACCGGGGAGCTGTTTTTT
CDR3 protein: CASVGQRNTGELFF
D gene: TRBD1
J gene: TRBJ2-2
clone size: once
V gene: TRBV19

CDR3 DNA: TGTGCCAGCAGTTACTCGTTCCCTAGCGGGATCTATGAGCAGTTCTTC
CDR3 protein: CASSYSFPSGIYEQFF
D gene: TRBD2
J gene: TRBJ2-1
clone size: NA
V gene: TRBV6-5

CDR3 DNA: TGTGCCAGCAGTTACAATGCAGGGAACGGTGAGCAGTTCTTC
CDR3 protein: CASSYNAGNGEQFF
D gene: NA
J gene: TRBJ2-1
clone size: NA
V gene: TRBV6-5

CDR3 DNA: TGCGCCAGTGAAACAGGGAACACCGGGGAGCTGTTTTTT
CDR3 protein: CASETGNTGELFF
D gene: NA
J gene: TRBJ2-2
clone size: NA
V gene: TRBV5-1

CDR3 DNA: TGTGCCATCGGACCGGGACAGAACTACGAGCAGTACTTC
CDR3 protein: CAIGPGQNYEQYF
D gene: TRBD1
J gene: TRBJ2-7
clone size: once
V gene: TRBV10-3

CDR3 DNA: TGCGCCAGCAGCTCAAGACAGGGCACAGATACGCAGTATTTT
CDR3 protein: CASSSRQGTDTQYF
D gene: NA
J gene: TRBJ2-3
clone size: NA
V gene: TRBV5-1

CDR3 DNA: TGCGCCAGCAGCCCCTTGGCGGGAGGGCCAGATACGCAGTATTTT
CDR3 protein: CASSPLAGGPDTQYF
D gene: TRBD2
J gene: TRBJ2-3
clone size: NA
V gene: TRBV5-1

CDR3 DNA: TGCGCCAGCAGCTGGGGACAGGGCAGGGAGACCCAGTACTTC
CDR3 protein: CASSWGQGRETQYF
D gene: TRBD1
J gene: TRBJ2-5
clone size: NA
V gene: TRBV5-1

CDR3 DNA: TGTGCCAGCACTCGGACTAGCGGGAGAACCGAGACCCAGTACTTC
CDR3 protein: CASTRTSGRTETQYF
D gene: TRBD2
J gene: TRBJ2-5
clone size: NA
V gene: TRBV6-1

CDR3 DNA: TGCGCCAGCAGCTTGGAAGCGGGAGTGACCGGGGAGCTGTTTTTT
CDR3 protein: CASSLEAGVTGELFF
D gene: TRBD2
J gene: TRBJ2-2
clone size: once
V gene: TRBV5-1

CDR3 DNA: TGTGCCAGCACCCCCAGGGCCGCTAATAATGAAAAACTGTTTTTT
CDR3 protein: CASTPRAANNEKLFF
D gene: NA
J gene: TRBJ1-4
clone size: NA
V gene: TRBV27

CDR3 DNA: TGTGCCAGCGCTCGGAACAGGGGGCGCACCGGGGAGCTGTTTTTT
CDR3 protein: CASARNRGRTGELFF
D gene: TRBD1
J gene: TRBJ2-2
clone size: few
V gene: TRBV7-8

CDR3 DNA: TGTGCCAGCAGCCCAAGACAGGACACCGGGGAGCTGTTTTTT
CDR3 protein: CASSPRQDTGELFF
D gene: NA
J gene: TRBJ2-2
clone size: NA
V gene: TRBV7-9

CDR3 DNA: TGTGCCACCAGCAGAGGACTAGCCCGGGATACGCAGTATTTT
CDR3 protein: CATSRGLARDTQYF
D gene: TRBD2
J gene: TRBJ2-3
clone size: few
V gene: TRBV15

CDR3 DNA: TGTGCCTGGACTACGATCGCGGGCGGCTACTACGAGCAGTACTTC
CDR3 protein: CAWTTIAGGYYEQYF
D gene: NA
J gene: TRBJ2-7
clone size: NA
V gene: TRBV30

CDR3 DNA: TGTGCCAGCAGCGTAGGAGGAGAACCCTACGAGCAGTACTTC
CDR3 protein: CASSVGGEPYEQYF
D gene: NA
J gene: TRBJ2-7
clone size: few
V gene: TRBV9

CDR3 DNA: TGTGCCAGCAGTGTAGAGGGGGCCACTGAAGCTTTCTTT
CDR3 protein: CASSVEGATEAFF
D gene: TRBD1
J gene: TRBJ1-1
clone size: NA
V gene: TRBV2

CDR3 DNA: TGTGCCAGCAGCGCCCACAGGGACGAGCAGTACTTC
CDR3 protein: CASSAHRDEQYF
D gene: NA
J gene: TRBJ2-7
clone size: NA
V gene: TRBV11-2

CDR3 DNA: TGTGCCAGCAGCTTAGCGGGCACAGGGGTTATGGAGACCCAGTACTTC
CDR3 protein: CASSLAGTGVMETQYF
D gene: TRBD1
J gene: TRBJ2-5
clone size: NA
V gene: TRBV7-8

CDR3 DNA: TGTGCCAGCAGTTTATCAGGACGGGAGCGGGGGGACAATGAGCAGTTCTTC
CDR3 protein: CASSLSGRERGDNEQFF
D gene: TRBD2
J gene: TRBJ2-1
clone size: NA
V gene: TRBV2

CDR3 DNA: TGTGCCAGCAGGCACGAGCGGGAGGCTTCCTACGAGCAGTACTTC
CDR3 protein: CASRHEREASYEQYF
D gene: TRBD2
J gene: TRBJ2-7
clone size: once
V gene: TRBV2

CDR3 DNA: TGTGCCAGCAGCAGCATTCGCGGCAATCAGCCCCAGCATTTT
CDR3 protein: CASSSIRGNQPQHF
D gene: NA
J gene: TRBJ1-5
clone size: NA
V gene: TRBV21-1

CDR3 DNA: TGTGCCAGCAGCCGTTACAGGAGTCCCTCTGGAAACACCATATATTTT
CDR3 protein: CASSRYRSPSGNTIYF
D gene: NA
J gene: TRBJ1-3
clone size: NA
V gene: TRBV5-4